The rows below give T cell receptor beta chains drawn from one sample of a study of CD8 T cells in ankylosing spondylitis. TCRdb reanalysed the 5' RACE reads using MiXCR and keeps one entry per CDR3 protein. The repertoire holds 240,000 or so distinct CDR3 sequences, with around 10% as singletons. Sequencing was performed on blood, either unsorted or a sorted T cell fraction (not recorded which). These receptors all stem from a male donor with ankylosing spondylitis or in good health (not recorded which). Both conserved end residues are part of each CDR3. Fields, in order: CDR3 length, V gene, D gene, J gene, clone size, CDR3 protein, CDR3 DNA. A D gene is named only where the DNA matches it firmly. A clone size is listed for some rows: how often the clone was seen (once, few, many), or a class if it is expanded.

len: 12
v_gene: TRBV29-1
d_gene: -
j_gene: TRBJ2-5
abundance: many
CDR3aa: CSASTGQETQYF
CDR3nt: TGCAGCGCCTCGACTGGCCAAGAGACCCAGTACTTC

len: 15
v_gene: TRBV9
d_gene: -
j_gene: TRBJ2-7
abundance: many
CDR3aa: CASSVSPSASYEQYF
CDR3nt: TGTGCCAGCAGCGTATCTCCCAGCGCGTCCTACGAGCAGTACTTC

len: 14
v_gene: TRBV5-1
d_gene: TRBD1
j_gene: TRBJ2-1
abundance: -
CDR3aa: CASSKYRGGNEQFF
CDR3nt: TGCGCCAGCAGCAAATACAGGGGTGGGAATGAGCAGTTCTTC

len: 17
v_gene: TRBV25-1
d_gene: -
j_gene: TRBJ1-6
abundance: few
CDR3aa: CASSGDPPGISNSPLHF
CDR3nt: TGTGCCAGCAGTGGGGACCCCCCTGGAATTAGTAATTCACCCCTCCACTTT

len: 15
v_gene: TRBV7-8
d_gene: -
j_gene: TRBJ1-1
abundance: -
CDR3aa: CASSPRGKGEVEAFF
CDR3nt: TGTGCCAGCAGCCCGCGGGGAAAGGGCGAAGTGGAAGCTTTCTTT

len: 10
v_gene: TRBV29-1
d_gene: -
j_gene: TRBJ2-6
abundance: -
CDR3aa: CSVGPGVLTF
CDR3nt: TGCAGCGTTGGGCCTGGGGTCCTGACTTTC

len: 11
v_gene: TRBV20-1
d_gene: -
j_gene: TRBJ2-1
abundance: many
CDR3aa: CSAKSYNEQFF
CDR3nt: TGCAGTGCGAAATCCTACAATGAGCAGTTCTTC

len: 15
v_gene: TRBV12-3/TRBV12-4
d_gene: TRBD2
j_gene: TRBJ2-1
abundance: many
CDR3aa: CASSIGLGGIGEQFF
CDR3nt: TGTGCCAGCAGTATCGGACTAGGCGGGATTGGTGAGCAGTTCTTC

len: 12
v_gene: TRBV4-1
d_gene: -
j_gene: TRBJ1-1
abundance: many
CDR3aa: CASPAGGSEAFF
CDR3nt: TGCGCCAGCCCAGCGGGGGGGTCTGAAGCTTTCTTT

len: 16
v_gene: TRBV5-1
d_gene: TRBD1
j_gene: TRBJ2-7
abundance: many
CDR3aa: CASSPRQGPPTYEQYF
CDR3nt: TGCGCCAGCAGCCCACGACAGGGTCCTCCAACCTACGAGCAGTACTTC

len: 13
v_gene: TRBV6-1
d_gene: -
j_gene: TRBJ2-7
abundance: few
CDR3aa: CASKKTGSHEQYF
CDR3nt: TGTGCCAGCAAAAAAACGGGCAGTCACGAGCAGTACTTC

len: 16
v_gene: TRBV5-5
d_gene: TRBD2
j_gene: TRBJ2-7
abundance: many
CDR3aa: CASSFGLAGTPYEQYF
CDR3nt: TGTGCCAGCAGCTTTGGACTAGCGGGGACCCCATACGAGCAGTACTTC

len: 14
v_gene: TRBV15
d_gene: -
j_gene: TRBJ1-2
abundance: many
CDR3aa: CATSIEGGNYGYTF
CDR3nt: TGTGCCACCAGCATTGAAGGAGGGAACTATGGCTACACCTTC

len: 15
v_gene: TRBV2
d_gene: TRBD1
j_gene: TRBJ2-7
abundance: few
CDR3aa: CASSASGTAIYEQYF
CDR3nt: TGTGCCAGCAGTGCTTCCGGGACAGCCATCTACGAGCAGTACTTC

len: 21
v_gene: TRBV5-1
d_gene: TRBD1
j_gene: TRBJ2-2
abundance: many
CDR3aa: CASSSFSKGQGQKRDTGELFF
CDR3nt: TGCGCCAGCAGCTCCTTTTCAAAGGGACAGGGACAAAAACGGGACACCGGGGAGCTGTTTTTT

len: 19
v_gene: TRBV7-8
d_gene: -
j_gene: TRBJ2-3
abundance: few
CDR3aa: CASSLIIVPSAEKLDTQYF
CDR3nt: TGTGCCAGCAGCTTGATAATAGTGCCCAGTGCAGAAAAACTAGATACGCAGTATTTT

len: 11
v_gene: TRBV3-1
d_gene: -
j_gene: TRBJ2-7
abundance: few
CDR3aa: CASSQFLEQYF
CDR3nt: TGTGCCAGCAGCCAATTCCTCGAGCAGTACTTC

len: 15
v_gene: TRBV11-2
d_gene: TRBD1
j_gene: TRBJ2-3
abundance: few
CDR3aa: CASSLLRQGLDTQYF
CDR3nt: TGTGCCAGCAGCCTCCTCCGACAGGGTTTAGATACGCAGTATTTT

len: 14
v_gene: TRBV27
d_gene: -
j_gene: TRBJ1-3
abundance: few
CDR3aa: CASSLVPPGNTIYF
CDR3nt: TGTGCCAGCAGCCTGGTTCCACCGGGAAACACCATATATTTT

len: 16
v_gene: TRBV9
d_gene: -
j_gene: TRBJ2-3
abundance: many
CDR3aa: CASSALGGQSTDTQYF
CDR3nt: TGTGCCAGCAGCGCACTCGGAGGACAGTCCACAGATACGCAGTATTTT

len: 12
v_gene: TRBV12-3/TRBV12-4
d_gene: -
j_gene: TRBJ1-5
abundance: many
CDR3aa: CASSLWDQPQHF
CDR3nt: TGTGCCAGCAGTTTATGGGATCAGCCCCAGCATTTT

len: 15
v_gene: TRBV15
d_gene: -
j_gene: TRBJ1-2
abundance: -
CDR3aa: CATSRGIAGVVGYTF
CDR3nt: TGTGCCACCAGCAGAGGGATAGCAGGGGTTGTGGGCTACACCTTC

len: 14
v_gene: TRBV20-1
d_gene: -
j_gene: TRBJ2-1
abundance: many
CDR3aa: CSARDRVDYNEQFF
CDR3nt: TGCAGTGCTAGAGATCGGGTCGACTACAATGAGCAGTTCTTC

len: 15
v_gene: TRBV12-3/TRBV12-4
d_gene: TRBD1
j_gene: TRBJ2-2
abundance: few
CDR3aa: CASSPGTGGTGELFF
CDR3nt: TGTGCCAGCAGCCCAGGGACAGGGGGCACCGGGGAGCTGTTTTTT

len: 13
v_gene: TRBV5-1
d_gene: -
j_gene: TRBJ2-2
abundance: many
CDR3aa: CASTGGGTGELFF
CDR3nt: TGCGCCAGCACAGGAGGGGGCACCGGGGAGCTGTTTTTT

len: 15
v_gene: TRBV20-1
d_gene: TRBD1
j_gene: TRBJ2-5
abundance: many
CDR3aa: CSARTGTGGTETQYF
CDR3nt: TGCAGTGCTAGAACCGGGACAGGGGGCACGGAGACCCAGTACTTC

len: 14
v_gene: TRBV12-3/TRBV12-4
d_gene: TRBD1
j_gene: TRBJ2-3
abundance: -
CDR3aa: CASSQDRDTDTQYF
CDR3nt: TGTGCCAGCAGTCAAGACAGGGACACAGATACGCAGTATTTT

len: 15
v_gene: TRBV12-3/TRBV12-4
d_gene: TRBD1
j_gene: TRBJ1-2
abundance: many
CDR3aa: CASSLAGRTGSGYTF
CDR3nt: TGTGCCAGCAGTTTAGCGGGCCGGACAGGGAGTGGCTACACCTTC

len: 16
v_gene: TRBV5-1
d_gene: -
j_gene: TRBJ1-3
abundance: many
CDR3aa: CASSLEGGISGNTIYF
CDR3nt: TGCGCCAGCAGCTTGGAGGGGGGAATCTCTGGAAACACCATATATTTT

len: 15
v_gene: TRBV14
d_gene: -
j_gene: TRBJ1-2
abundance: many
CDR3aa: CASSLHNLVSGGYTF
CDR3nt: TGTGCCAGCAGCCTACACAACCTTGTTTCGGGTGGCTACACCTTC

len: 15
v_gene: TRBV4-1
d_gene: -
j_gene: TRBJ2-7
abundance: many
CDR3aa: CASSLRGLSQDEQYF
CDR3nt: TGCGCCAGCAGCCTTCGAGGACTGTCCCAAGACGAGCAGTACTTC

len: 13
v_gene: TRBV12-3/TRBV12-4
d_gene: TRBD2
j_gene: TRBJ2-3
abundance: -
CDR3aa: CASSRSGGDTQYF
CDR3nt: TGTGCCAGCAGCCGTAGCGGGGGGGATACGCAGTATTTT

len: 17
v_gene: TRBV7-2
d_gene: -
j_gene: TRBJ1-3
abundance: few
CDR3aa: CASSPRAGPLVGNTIYF
CDR3nt: TGTGCCAGCAGCCCACGGGCAGGTCCCTTGGTAGGAAACACCATATATTTT

len: 14
v_gene: TRBV6-1
d_gene: TRBD1
j_gene: TRBJ2-3
abundance: many
CDR3aa: CASRPGGQGDTQYF
CDR3nt: TGTGCCAGCAGACCAGGGGGACAGGGAGATACGCAGTATTTT

len: 12
v_gene: TRBV20-1
d_gene: -
j_gene: TRBJ2-2
abundance: -
CDR3aa: CSATQGGGELFF
CDR3nt: TGCAGTGCAACCCAAGGGGGCGGGGAGCTGTTTTTT

len: 16
v_gene: TRBV6-5
d_gene: TRBD2
j_gene: TRBJ2-3
abundance: few
CDR3aa: CASSHQRGPRLDTQYF
CDR3nt: TGTGCCAGCAGTCACCAGCGGGGGCCCAGGTTGGATACGCAGTATTTT

len: 13
v_gene: TRBV29-1
d_gene: -
j_gene: TRBJ2-7
abundance: few
CDR3aa: CSVGSGEPYEQYF
CDR3nt: TGCAGCGTTGGGTCGGGAGAGCCATACGAGCAGTACTTC

len: 15
v_gene: TRBV12-3/TRBV12-4
d_gene: -
j_gene: TRBJ2-1
abundance: many
CDR3aa: CASFDGGGAYNEQFF
CDR3nt: TGTGCCAGCTTCGACGGCGGTGGGGCATACAATGAGCAGTTCTTC

len: 14
v_gene: TRBV10-3
d_gene: -
j_gene: TRBJ1-2
abundance: many
CDR3aa: CAISDNFWGPTDTF
CDR3nt: TGTGCCATCAGTGACAATTTCTGGGGACCTACGGACACCTTC

len: 15
v_gene: TRBV25-1
d_gene: TRBD1
j_gene: TRBJ2-5
abundance: few
CDR3aa: CASSEGTGDQETQYF
CDR3nt: TGTGCCAGCAGTGAAGGGACAGGGGACCAAGAGACCCAGTACTTC

len: 14
v_gene: TRBV10-3
d_gene: -
j_gene: TRBJ2-7
abundance: many
CDR3aa: CAISEGTHPYEQYF
CDR3nt: TGTGCCATCAGTGAAGGTACTCACCCCTACGAGCAGTACTTC

len: 13
v_gene: TRBV12-3/TRBV12-4
d_gene: -
j_gene: TRBJ1-5
abundance: many
CDR3aa: CASSPSDNQPQHF
CDR3nt: TGTGCCAGCAGCCCGTCCGACAATCAGCCCCAGCATTTT

len: 14
v_gene: TRBV7-3
d_gene: TRBD2
j_gene: TRBJ2-1
abundance: many
CDR3aa: CASRGTRSHNEQFF
CDR3nt: TGTGCCAGCAGGGGGACTAGATCCCACAATGAGCAGTTCTTC

len: 13
v_gene: TRBV6-5
d_gene: -
j_gene: TRBJ2-7
abundance: many
CDR3aa: CASSSTGRYEQYF
CDR3nt: TGTGCCAGCAGTTCTACAGGGAGGTACGAGCAGTACTTC

len: 15
v_gene: TRBV29-1
d_gene: TRBD1
j_gene: TRBJ2-1
abundance: few
CDR3aa: CSVEIPQGAVNEQFF
CDR3nt: TGCAGCGTTGAAATCCCACAGGGGGCTGTCAATGAGCAGTTCTTC

len: 14
v_gene: TRBV29-1
d_gene: TRBD1
j_gene: TRBJ2-3
abundance: many
CDR3aa: CSGFPDREAYTQYF
CDR3nt: TGCAGCGGATTTCCGGACAGGGAAGCATATACGCAGTATTTT

len: 12
v_gene: TRBV12-3/TRBV12-4
d_gene: -
j_gene: TRBJ1-1
abundance: many
CDR3aa: CASSSWVSEAFF
CDR3nt: TGTGCCAGCAGTTCCTGGGTCTCTGAAGCTTTCTTT

len: 11
v_gene: TRBV18
d_gene: -
j_gene: TRBJ1-1
abundance: -
CDR3aa: CASSPWTEAIF
CDR3nt: TGTGCCAGCTCACCATGGACTGAAGCTATCTTT

len: 12
v_gene: TRBV10-3
d_gene: -
j_gene: TRBJ2-1
abundance: -
CDR3aa: CATGRDYNEQFF
CDR3nt: TGTGCCACCGGGCGGGATTACAATGAGCAGTTCTTC

len: 22
v_gene: TRBV4-1
d_gene: TRBD2
j_gene: TRBJ2-1
abundance: few
CDR3aa: CASSHPPHDGTSGGILYNEQFF
CDR3nt: TGCGCCAGCAGCCATCCCCCCCACGACGGGACTAGCGGGGGGATCCTCTACAATGAGCAGTTCTTC

len: 13
v_gene: TRBV24-1
d_gene: TRBD1
j_gene: TRBJ2-1
abundance: many
CDR3aa: CATSETDRVGQFF
CDR3nt: TGTGCCACCAGTGAAACTGACAGGGTTGGGCAGTTCTTC

len: 15
v_gene: TRBV7-2
d_gene: TRBD1
j_gene: TRBJ1-3
abundance: few
CDR3aa: CASSFLGQARNTIYF
CDR3nt: TGTGCCAGCAGCTTCCTGGGACAGGCGAGAAACACCATATATTTT

len: 13
v_gene: TRBV15
d_gene: -
j_gene: TRBJ2-7
abundance: few
CDR3aa: CATSRDPEREQYF
CDR3nt: TGTGCCACCAGCAGAGATCCGGAACGCGAGCAGTACTTC

len: 15
v_gene: TRBV3-1
d_gene: -
j_gene: TRBJ1-5
abundance: few
CDR3aa: CASSPGQGKNQPQHF
CDR3nt: TGTGCCAGCAGCCCGGGCCAGGGGAAAAATCAGCCCCAGCATTTT

len: 19
v_gene: TRBV6-2/TRBV6-3
d_gene: TRBD2
j_gene: TRBJ2-4
abundance: -
CDR3aa: CAAQRRGSGGPLAKNIQYF
CDR3nt: TGTGCCGCCCAGCGGCGGGGTAGCGGGGGTCCTCTAGCCAAAAACATTCAGTACTTC

len: 15
v_gene: TRBV3-1
d_gene: -
j_gene: TRBJ2-5
abundance: -
CDR3aa: CASSQDTFPWETQYF
CDR3nt: TGTGCCAGCAGCCAAGATACTTTTCCGTGGGAGACCCAGTACTTC

len: 16
v_gene: TRBV6-4
d_gene: -
j_gene: TRBJ2-3
abundance: many
CDR3aa: CASSEGSPGGADTQYF
CDR3nt: TGTGCCAGCAGTGAGGGTAGCCCCGGGGGCGCGGATACGCAGTATTTT

len: 15
v_gene: TRBV7-8
d_gene: TRBD2
j_gene: TRBJ2-3
abundance: many
CDR3aa: CASSSRLAGGPTQYF
CDR3nt: TGTGCCAGCAGCTCGAGACTAGCGGGAGGTCCCACGCAGTATTTT